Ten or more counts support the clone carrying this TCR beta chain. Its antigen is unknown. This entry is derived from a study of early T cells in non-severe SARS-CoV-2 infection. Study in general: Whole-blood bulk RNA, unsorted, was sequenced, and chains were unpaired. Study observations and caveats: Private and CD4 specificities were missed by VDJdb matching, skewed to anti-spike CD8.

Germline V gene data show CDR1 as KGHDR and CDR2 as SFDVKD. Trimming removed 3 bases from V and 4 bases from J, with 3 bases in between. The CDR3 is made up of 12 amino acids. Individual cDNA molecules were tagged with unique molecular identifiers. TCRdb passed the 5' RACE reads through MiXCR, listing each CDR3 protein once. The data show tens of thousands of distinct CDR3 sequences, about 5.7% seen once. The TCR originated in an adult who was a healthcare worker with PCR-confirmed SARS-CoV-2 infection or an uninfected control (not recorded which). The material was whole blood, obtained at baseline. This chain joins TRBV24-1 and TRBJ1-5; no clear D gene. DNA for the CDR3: TGTGCCACCAGTGATCATAATCAGCCCCAGCATTTT. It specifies CATSDHNQPQHF.